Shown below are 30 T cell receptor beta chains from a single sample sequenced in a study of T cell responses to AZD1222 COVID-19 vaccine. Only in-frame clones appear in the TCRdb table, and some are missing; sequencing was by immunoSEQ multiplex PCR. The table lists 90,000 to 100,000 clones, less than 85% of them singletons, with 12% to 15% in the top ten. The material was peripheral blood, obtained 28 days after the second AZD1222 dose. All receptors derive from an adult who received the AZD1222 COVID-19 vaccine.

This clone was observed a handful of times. CDR3 residues: CASSLVPGGNTGELFF. CDR3 nucleotides: TGTGCCAGCAGCTTGGTACCGGGAGGGAACACCGGGGAGCTGTTTTTT. The chain has TRBV5-6 and TRBJ2-2, with 7 bases fitting TRBD2. Per germline, CDR1 SGHDT and CDR2 YYEEEE. With 0 bases clipped from V and 1 base from J, the junction kept 3 bases outside the gene matches. There are 16 residues in the CDR3.

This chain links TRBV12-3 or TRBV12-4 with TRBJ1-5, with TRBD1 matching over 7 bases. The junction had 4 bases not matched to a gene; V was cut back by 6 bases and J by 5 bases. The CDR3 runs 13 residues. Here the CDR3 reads CASRPTGDQPQHF. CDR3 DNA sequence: TGTGCCAGCAGGCCAACAGGGGATCAGCCCCAGCATTTT.

This chain's CDR3 is CASIGQGNNEQFF. CDR3 bases: TGTGCCAGCATTGGACAGGGGAACAATGAGCAGTTCTTC. V and J are TRBV12-3 or TRBV12-4 and TRBJ2-1; 9 bases agree with TRBD1. Germline trimming cut 7 bases from V and 5 bases from J; bases unmatched to any gene: 3. The CDR3 is made up of 13 amino acids.

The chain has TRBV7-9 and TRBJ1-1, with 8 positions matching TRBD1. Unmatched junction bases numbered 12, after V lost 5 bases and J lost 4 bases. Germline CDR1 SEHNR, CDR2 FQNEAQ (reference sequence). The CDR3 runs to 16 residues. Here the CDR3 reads CASSRDRTGWGTEAFF. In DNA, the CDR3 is TGTGCCAGCAGCCGGGACAGGACGGGTTGGGGCACTGAAGCTTTCTTT.

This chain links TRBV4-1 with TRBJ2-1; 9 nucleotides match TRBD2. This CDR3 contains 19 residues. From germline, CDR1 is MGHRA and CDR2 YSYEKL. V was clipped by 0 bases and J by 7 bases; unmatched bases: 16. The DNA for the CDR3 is TGCGCCAGCAGCCAAGATTGGGCTTTCTTGGCGGGGGGGGTTAATGAGCAGTTCTTC. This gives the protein CASSQDWAFLAGGVNEQFF.

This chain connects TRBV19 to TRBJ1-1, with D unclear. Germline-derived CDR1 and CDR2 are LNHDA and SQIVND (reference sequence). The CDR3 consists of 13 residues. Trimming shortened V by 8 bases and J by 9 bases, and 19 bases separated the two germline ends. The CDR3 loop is CASVEDLRKKAFF. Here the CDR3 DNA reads TGTGCCAGTGTAGAGGATCTGAGGAAGAAAGCTTTCTTT.

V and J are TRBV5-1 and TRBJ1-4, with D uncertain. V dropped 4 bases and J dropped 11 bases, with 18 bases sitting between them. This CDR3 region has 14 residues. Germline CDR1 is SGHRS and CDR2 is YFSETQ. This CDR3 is CASSLWTGLGKLFF. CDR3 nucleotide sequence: TGCGCCAGCAGCCTTTGGACGGGCCTAGGGAAACTGTTTTTT.

CDR3 loop: CATLKGSGANVLTF. For the CDR3, the DNA is TGTGCCACCCTAAAAGGGAGTGGGGCCAACGTCCTGACTTTC. The chain uses TRBV7-9 and TRBJ2-6, with D possibly TRBD2 on 5 matching bases. Trimming cost V 10 bases and J 3 bases, with 13 bases left between them. Germline V gives CDR1 SEHNR, CDR2 FQNEAQ (reference sequence). The CDR3 has 14 amino acids.

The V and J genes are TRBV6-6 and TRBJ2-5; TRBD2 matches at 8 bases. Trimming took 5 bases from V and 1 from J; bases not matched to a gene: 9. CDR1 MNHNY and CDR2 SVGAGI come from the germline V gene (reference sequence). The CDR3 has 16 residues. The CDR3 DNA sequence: TGTGCCAGCAGTCCCACTGGGCTAGCGGGCCAAGAGACCCAGTACTTC. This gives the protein CASSPTGLAGQETQYF.

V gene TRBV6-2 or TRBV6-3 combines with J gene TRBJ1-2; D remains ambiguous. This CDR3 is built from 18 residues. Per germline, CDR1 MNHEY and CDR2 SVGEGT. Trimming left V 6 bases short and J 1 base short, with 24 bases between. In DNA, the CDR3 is TGTGCCAGCAGCCCTTCCGCCTCCGGAGGAGGTTTTAACTATGGCTACACCTTC. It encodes CASSPSASGGGFNYGYTF.

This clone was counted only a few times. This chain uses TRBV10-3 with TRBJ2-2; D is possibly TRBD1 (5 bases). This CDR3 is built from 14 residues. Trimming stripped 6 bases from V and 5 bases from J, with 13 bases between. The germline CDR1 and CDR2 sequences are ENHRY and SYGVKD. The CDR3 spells CAIRKGARTGELFF. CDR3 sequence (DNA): TGTGCCATCAGGAAAGGGGCGAGAACCGGGGAGCTGTTTTTT.

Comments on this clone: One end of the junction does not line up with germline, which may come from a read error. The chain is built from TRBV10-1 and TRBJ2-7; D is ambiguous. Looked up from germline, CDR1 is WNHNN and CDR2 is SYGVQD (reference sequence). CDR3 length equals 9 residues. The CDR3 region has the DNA TGCGCCAGCAGTGATACCCCCGACTTC. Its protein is CASSDTPDF.

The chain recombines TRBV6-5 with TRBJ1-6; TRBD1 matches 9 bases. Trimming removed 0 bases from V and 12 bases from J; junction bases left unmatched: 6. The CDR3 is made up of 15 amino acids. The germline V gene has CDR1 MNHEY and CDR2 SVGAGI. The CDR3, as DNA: TGTGCCAGCAGTTACTCTGGGACAGGGAGCGTACCCCTCCACTTT. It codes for CASSYSGTGSVPLHF.

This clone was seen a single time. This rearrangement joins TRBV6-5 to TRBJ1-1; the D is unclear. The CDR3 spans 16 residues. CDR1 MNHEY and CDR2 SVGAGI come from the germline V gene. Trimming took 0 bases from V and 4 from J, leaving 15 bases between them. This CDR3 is CASSYSYPRGGTEAFF. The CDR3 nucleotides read TGTGCCAGCAGTTACTCGTACCCCCGGGGTGGCACTGAAGCTTTCTTT.

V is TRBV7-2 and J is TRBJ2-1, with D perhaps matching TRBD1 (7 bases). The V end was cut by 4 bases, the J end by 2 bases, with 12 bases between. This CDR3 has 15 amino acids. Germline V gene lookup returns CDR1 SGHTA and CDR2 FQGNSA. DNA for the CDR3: TGTGCCAGCAGCTCTCAGGGGGGACCCTACAATGAGCAGTTCTTC. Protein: CASSSQGGPYNEQFF. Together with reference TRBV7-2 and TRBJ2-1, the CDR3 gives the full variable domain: GAGVSQSPSNKVTEKGKDVELRCDPISGHTALYWYRQSLGQGLEFLIYFQGNSAPDKSGLPSDRFSAERTGGSVSTLTIQRTQQEDSAVYLCASSSQGGPYNEQFFGPGTRLTVL.

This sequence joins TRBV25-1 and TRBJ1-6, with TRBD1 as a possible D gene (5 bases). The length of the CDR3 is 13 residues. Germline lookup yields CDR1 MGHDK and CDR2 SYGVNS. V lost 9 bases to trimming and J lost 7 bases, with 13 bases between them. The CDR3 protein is CASRGEGNSPLHF. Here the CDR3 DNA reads TGTGCCAGTAGAGGGGAGGGGAATTCACCCCTCCACTTT. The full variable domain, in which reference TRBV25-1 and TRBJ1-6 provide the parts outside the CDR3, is EADIYQTPRYLVIGTGKKITLECSQTMGHDKMYWYQQDPGMELHLIHYSYGVNSTEKGDLSSESTVSRIRTEHFPLTLESARPSHTSQYLCASRGEGNSPLHFGNGTRLTVT.

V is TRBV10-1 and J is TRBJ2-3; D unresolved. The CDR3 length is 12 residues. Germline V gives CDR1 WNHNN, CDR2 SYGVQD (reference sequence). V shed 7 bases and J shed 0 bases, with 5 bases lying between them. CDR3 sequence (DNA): TGCGCCAGCATGTATAGCACAGATACGCAGTATTTT. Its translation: CASMYSTDTQYF.

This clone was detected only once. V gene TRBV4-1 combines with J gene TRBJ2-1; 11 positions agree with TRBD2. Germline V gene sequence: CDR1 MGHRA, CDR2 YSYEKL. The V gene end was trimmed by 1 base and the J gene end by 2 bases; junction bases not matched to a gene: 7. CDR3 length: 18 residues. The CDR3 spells CASSQGHSLAGAYNEQFF. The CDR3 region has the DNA TGCGCCAGCAGCCAAGGTCACTCACTAGCGGGGGCCTACAATGAGCAGTTCTTC.

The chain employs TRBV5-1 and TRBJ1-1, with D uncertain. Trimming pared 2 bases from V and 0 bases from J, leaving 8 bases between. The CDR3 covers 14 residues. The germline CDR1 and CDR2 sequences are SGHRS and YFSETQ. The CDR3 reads CASSFPGMNTEAFF. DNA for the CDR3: TGCGCCAGCAGCTTTCCGGGGATGAACACTGAAGCTTTCTTT.

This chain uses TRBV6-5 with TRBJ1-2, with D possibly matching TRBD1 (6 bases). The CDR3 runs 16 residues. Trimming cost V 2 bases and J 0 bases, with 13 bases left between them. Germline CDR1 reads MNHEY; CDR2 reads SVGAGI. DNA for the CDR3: TGTGCCAGCAGTTACGGGCGGGCAGGGGCTAACTATGGCTACACCTTC. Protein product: CASSYGRAGANYGYTF.

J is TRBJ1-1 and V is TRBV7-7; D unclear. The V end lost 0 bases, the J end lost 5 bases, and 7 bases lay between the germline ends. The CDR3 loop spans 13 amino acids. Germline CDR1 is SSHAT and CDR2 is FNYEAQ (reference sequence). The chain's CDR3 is CASSLAVGTEAFF. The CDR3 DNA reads TGTGCCAGCAGCTTAGCTGTGGGGACTGAAGCTTTCTTT.

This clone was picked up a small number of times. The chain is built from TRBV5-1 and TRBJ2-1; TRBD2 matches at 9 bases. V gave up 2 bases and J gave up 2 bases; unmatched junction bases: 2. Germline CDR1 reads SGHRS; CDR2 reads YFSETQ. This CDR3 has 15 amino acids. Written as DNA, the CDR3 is TGCGCCAGCAGCTTTCGACTAGCGGCCTACAATGAGCAGTTCTTC. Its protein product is CASSFRLAAYNEQFF.

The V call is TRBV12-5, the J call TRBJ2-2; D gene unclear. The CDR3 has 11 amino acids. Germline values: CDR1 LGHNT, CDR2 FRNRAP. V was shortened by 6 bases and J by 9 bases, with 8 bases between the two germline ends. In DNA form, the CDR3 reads TGTGCTAGTGGGTTAAGAAGGGAGCTGTTTTTT. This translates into CASGLRRELFF. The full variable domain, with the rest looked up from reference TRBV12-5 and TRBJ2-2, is DARVTQTPRHKVTEMGQEVTMRCQPILGHNTVFWYRQTMMQGLELLAYFRNRAPLDDSGMPKDRFSAEMPDATLATLKIQPSEPRDSAVYFCASGLRRELFFGEGSRLTVL.

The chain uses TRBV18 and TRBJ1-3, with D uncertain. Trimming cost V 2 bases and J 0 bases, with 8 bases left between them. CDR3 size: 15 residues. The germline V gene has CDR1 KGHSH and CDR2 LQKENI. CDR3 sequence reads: CASSPSRTSGNTIYF. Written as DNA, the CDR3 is TGTGCCAGCTCACCATCTAGGACCTCTGGAAACACCATATATTTT.

The CDR3 DNA sequence: TGCGCCAGCAGAGACATCGGTCTCTCTGAAGCTTTCTTT. Amino acid sequence: CASRDIGLSEAFF. The V gene is TRBV10-2, the J gene TRBJ1-1; the D is unclear. CDR1 is WSHSY and CDR2 is SAAADI in the germline V gene. This CDR3 comprises 13 residues. Trimming removed 6 bases from V and 6 bases from J, with 14 bases in between.

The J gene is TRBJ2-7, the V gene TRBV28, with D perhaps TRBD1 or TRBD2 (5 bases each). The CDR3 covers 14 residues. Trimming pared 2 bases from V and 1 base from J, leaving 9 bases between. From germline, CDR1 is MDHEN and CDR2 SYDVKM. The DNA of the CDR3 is TGTGCCAGCAGTTTAGGGGGATTATCCTACGAGCAGTACTTC. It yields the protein CASSLGGLSYEQYF.

DNA of the CDR3: TGTGCCAGCAGCTTAGACCAGGGTGAACCCCAGCATTTT. This translates into CASSLDQGEPQHF. The chain is built from TRBV7-9 and TRBJ1-5; TRBD1 is a possible D gene (5 bases). The V gene lost 1 base and the J gene lost 10 bases, with 11 bases spanning the gap. The CDR3 consists of 13 residues. Germline V gene lookup returns CDR1 SEHNR and CDR2 FQNEAQ (reference sequence).

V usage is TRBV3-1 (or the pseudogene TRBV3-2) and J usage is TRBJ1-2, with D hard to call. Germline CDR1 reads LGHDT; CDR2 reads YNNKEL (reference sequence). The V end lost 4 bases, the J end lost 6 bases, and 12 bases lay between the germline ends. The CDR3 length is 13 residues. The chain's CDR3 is CASSPSGVNGYTF. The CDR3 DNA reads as TGTGCCAGCAGCCCCTCCGGGGTGAATGGCTACACCTTC.

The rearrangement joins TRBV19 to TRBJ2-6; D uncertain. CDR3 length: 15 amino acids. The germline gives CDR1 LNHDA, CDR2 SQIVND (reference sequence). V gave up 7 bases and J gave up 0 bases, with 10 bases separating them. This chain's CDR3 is CASKGIHSGANVLTF. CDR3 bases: TGTGCCAGTAAAGGCATCCACTCTGGGGCCAACGTCCTGACTTTC.

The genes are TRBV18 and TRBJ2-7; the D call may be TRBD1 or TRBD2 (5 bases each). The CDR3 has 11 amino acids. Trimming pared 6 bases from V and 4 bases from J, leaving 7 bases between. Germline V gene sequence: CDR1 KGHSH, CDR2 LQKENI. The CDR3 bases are TGTGCCAGCTCGGGGGAATACGAGCAGTACTTC. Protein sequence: CASSGEYEQYF.